This T cell receptor (beta chain) came from a study of brain T cells in children with intractable seizures. This sample's time point: blood from clinic visit 5 months post-surgery; TSC patient then seizure free. The CDR3 runs to 15 residues. Trimming at V came to 4 bases and at J to 1 base, leaving 6 bases not matched to a gene. Germline CDR1 MGHDK, CDR2 SYGVNS. Sequenced by immunoSEQ multiplex PCR; TCRdb stores in-frame clones only, minus some. This table holds about 340,000 clones, more than 85% found once. Study findings and constraints: Only CDR3 sequence similarity suggested viral specificity, without known HCMV serostatus.

Notes on this clone: Its target is unknown.

This clonotype was sampled from a boy in the first two years of life with tuberous sclerosis and intractable seizures. V is TRBV25-1 and J is TRBJ1-1; 7 nucleotides align to TRBD1. The material was peripheral blood, obtained less than 6 months after surgery. The CDR3 DNA follows: TGTGCCAGCAGTGCCCTGGGACAGACGAACACTGAAGCTTTCTTT. Its protein product is CASSALGQTNTEAFF.